This T cell receptor beta chain was retrieved from a study of CD8+CD57+ T cells in acquired aplastic anemia. This clonotype appeared a single time. Its matching antigen is unknown. Template material for TCR beta VDJ and CDR3 profiling consisted of genomic DNA. TCRdb processed the reads anew with MiXCR; each CDR3 protein has one entry. The sample has 110,000 or so distinct CDR3 sequences; under 60% are singletons. This CDR3 comprises 15 residues. The ends lost 3 bases at V and 0 bases at J; junction bases unmatched: 4. Germline CDR1 reads SGDLS; CDR2 reads YYNGEE. Study findings and constraints: Patients had approximately 30 CD8+ CDR3 sequences in common with controls (the shared set).

Sequencing involved patients with CD8+CD57+ cell expansion previously shown by flow cytometry. The source is a human donor with aplastic anemia. The V and J genes are TRBV9 and TRBJ2-5; TRBD2 matches 8 bases. The material sequenced was sorted CD4+, CD8+, or CD8+CD57+ T cells (not recorded which) from PBMCs. CDR3: CASSGTSWYQETQYF. The CDR3, as DNA: TGTGCCAGCAGCGGGACTAGCTGGTACCAAGAGACCCAGTACTTC.